This TCR beta chain stems from a study of blood T cell repertoires in COVID-19. Whole-study context: The United States, Italy and Spain supplied acute and convalescent COVID-19 samples. T cells, B-cell-depleted T cells, or PBMCs supplied cDNA or gDNA.

In the study's own analysis: Cell counts per sample came from amplifying reference gene primers. Clones were read by immunoSEQ multiplex PCR, and TCRdb kept only the in-frame ones, dropping some. The DNA gave D and trimming, while V, J and clone size come from that table. The table has about 160,000 clones, roughly 85% seen once. This CDR3 is 14 amino acids long. Germline V gene lookup returns CDR1 MNHEY and CDR2 SVGAGI. V lost 9 bases to trimming and J lost 5 bases, with 19 bases between them. This clone is a singleton in its sample. The gene calls are TRBV6-5 and TRBJ1-1; D uncertain. The sequencing input was peripheral blood. The sequence derives from a man between 35 and 55 years old with acute or convalescent COVID-19. The CDR3 DNA follows: TGTGCCAGTAACCGGGGAACAGAGCAGACTGAAGCTTTCTTT. Translation: CASNRGTEQTEAFF.